Each of the 13 T cell receptor beta chains below was sequenced from the same sample in a study of regulatory T cells in long-lasting Graves disease. The authors built TCR beta libraries using iRepertoire HTBI primers and Arm-PCR of CDR3 regions. TCRdb called the multiplex PCR reads again in MiXCR, with one record for every CDR3 protein. The sample has a few hundred thousand distinct CDR3 sequences, around a quarter seen once; the top ten hold over 25%. Time point indicated: persistent/refractory GD, antithyroid drugs over 5 years with positive TRAb. RNA extracted from PBMCs served as the sequencing template. The sample here was peripheral blood mononuclear cells (PBMCs), taken when the disease was refractory, from a patient treated with antithyroid drugs. These receptors all come from a female donor with Graves disease.

This clonotype has more than one count but fewer than ten. The CDR3 coding sequence is TGTGCCAGTAGTCCACCACAGGGGGCTAGGGGAACTGAAGCTTTCTTT. This translates into CASSPPQGARGTEAFF. V is TRBV19 and J is TRBJ1-1; the match to TRBD1 covers 9 bases. Germline CDR1 and CDR2: LNHDA and SQIVND (reference sequence). V shed 5 bases, J shed 5 bases, and the junction held 12 bases outside the gene matches. The CDR3 is 16 residues long.

This clonotype has a count of ten or more. The chain is built from TRBV19 and TRBJ1-2; D uncertain. Trimming cost V 2 bases and J 7 bases, with 17 bases left between them. The germline V gene encodes CDR1 LNHDA and CDR2 SQIVND (reference sequence). This CDR3 is built from 15 residues. The CDR3 DNA follows: TGTGCCAGTAGTATAACCGGGAGACGTCAAGCTGGCTACACCTTC. Its translation is CASSITGRRQAGYTF.

This clonotype was seen only a few times. This chain uses TRBV5-6 with TRBJ1-4; 7 bases agree with TRBD1. Germline trimming cut 3 bases from V and 3 bases from J; bases unmatched to any gene: 8. The CDR3 extends over 16 amino acids. Germline V lookup: CDR1 SGHDT, CDR2 YYEEEE. CDR3 bases: TGTGCCAGCAGCTCCACAGGGGTGAGGCCTAATGAAAAACTGTTTTTT. Amino acid sequence: CASSSTGVRPNEKLFF.

V usage is TRBV6-2 or TRBV6-3 and J usage is TRBJ1-3, with unresolved D. The germline CDR1 and CDR2 sequences are MNHEY and SVGEGT. This CDR3 comprises 16 residues. V was cut by 2 bases and J by 0 bases, with 11 bases left in between. The CDR3 DNA reads TGTGCCAGCAGTTACCTCGACGGCTACTCTGGAAACACCATATATTTT. It is translated as CASSYLDGYSGNTIYF.

This clonotype has only a few counts. The rearrangement joins TRBV11-2 to TRBJ2-5; TRBD1 matches 8 bases. CDR1 and CDR2 from the germline V gene are SGHAT and FQNNGV. With V trimmed by 1 base and J by 3 bases, 13 bases remained unmatched. The CDR3 contains 18 residues. For the CDR3, the DNA is TGTGCCAGCAGCTTAGGTGGGACAGGCAGATTCAATAAAGAGACCCAGTACTTC. The encoded protein is CASSLGGTGRFNKETQYF.

This clonotype was detected ten times or more. The gene calls are TRBV28 and TRBJ1-2; TRBD1 aligns across 7 bases. The CDR3 is made up of 15 amino acids. The germline V gene has CDR1 MDHEN and CDR2 SYDVKM. J was trimmed by 8 bases and V by 1 base; bases with no gene match: 10. The CDR3 loop is CASSLYPRTGGGYTF. The CDR3 DNA reads as TGTGCCAGCAGTTTATACCCCAGGACAGGCGGCGGCTACACCTTC.

This clonotype was seen at least ten times. The CDR3 DNA reads TGTGCCAGCAGCCAAGGGCAGGGGACTTCTGGCTACACCTTC. It specifies CASSQGQGTSGYTF. The V gene is TRBV3-1, the J gene TRBJ1-2; the D gene is possibly TRBD1 (6 bases). Looked up from germline, CDR1 is LGHDT and CDR2 is YNNKEL (reference sequence). This CDR3 is built from 14 residues. V lost 1 base to trimming and J lost 7 bases, with 13 bases between them. The variable domain in full, completed from reference TRBV3-1 and TRBJ1-2, reads DTAVSQTPKYLVTQMGNDKSIKCEQNLGHDTMYWYKQDSKKFLKIMFSYNNKELIINETVPNRFSPKSPDKAHLNLHINSLELGDSAVYFCASSQGQGTSGYTFGSGTRLTVV.

In its sample, this clonotype was seen many times. The rearrangement links TRBV28 to TRBJ2-7; 7 bases agree with TRBD1. V lost 5 bases to trimming and J lost 0 bases; unmatched junction nucleotides: 10. This CDR3 has 16 amino acids. In germline, CDR1 is MDHEN, CDR2 SYDVKM. DNA of the CDR3: TGTGCCAGCAGTGACCCCAGGACAGGAGTCTCCTACGAGCAGTACTTC. Its translation: CASSDPRTGVSYEQYF.

A note on this clonotype: The final CDR3 position lacks the conserved phenylalanine or tryptophan, pointing to a likely read error. V usage is TRBV28 and J usage is TRBJ2-5, with a weak D call TRBD1 (6 bases). The J call may not be correct, given that the DNA end is closer to TRBJ2-1. The V gene's germline CDR1 is MDHEN and CDR2 SYDVKM. The CDR3 runs to 15 residues. The CDR3 region is CASSLQGISYNEQFL. The CDR3 DNA follows: TGTGCCAGCAGTTTACAGGGGATATCCTACAATGAGCAGTTCCTC.

The chain employs TRBV6-6 and TRBJ1-2; D may be TRBD1 (5 bases). The CDR3 is 16 amino acids. Trimming shortened V by 0 bases and J by 4 bases, and 15 bases separated the two germline ends. CDR1 and CDR2 from the germline V gene are MNHNY and SVGAGI (reference sequence). CDR3 DNA sequence: TGTGCCAGCAGTTACTCGTTCGGGGGGGGAACCTATGGCTACACCTTC. Protein: CASSYSFGGGTYGYTF.

This clonotype was observed many times. The genes are TRBV28 and TRBJ2-7; D tentatively fits TRBD1 or TRBD2 (5 bases each). V dropped 2 bases and J dropped 9 bases, with 11 bases sitting between them. The CDR3 length is 12 residues. The germline V gene has CDR1 MDHEN and CDR2 SYDVKM. For the CDR3, the DNA is TGTGCCAGCAGTTTACGGGGCGGCGCGCAGTACTTC. Encoded protein: CASSLRGGAQYF.

The sample holds a few counts of this clonotype. The rearrangement links TRBV2 to TRBJ2-4, with 10 bases that match TRBD2. J gave up 4 bases and V 7 bases, and 7 bases lay outside the gene matches. This CDR3 is built from 15 residues. Germline CDR1 SNHLY, CDR2 FYNNEI. The CDR3 DNA reads as TGTGCCAGCACACCTAGCGGGAGATCAAAAAACATTCAGTACTTC. Its translation: CASTPSGRSKNIQYF.

There are many counts of this clonotype. This chain joins TRBV12-3 or TRBV12-4 and TRBJ2-2, with D possibly being TRBD2 (5 bases). Trimming cost V 7 bases and J 2 bases, with 23 bases left between them. CDR3 length: 18 amino acids. The CDR3: CASTFRLAADSNTGELFF. CDR3 in DNA: TGTGCCAGCACCTTTCGGCTCGCCGCGGACTCCAACACCGGGGAGCTGTTTTTT.